This T cell receptor (beta chain) was captured in a study of CD8+ T cells in alopecia areata (dated by TCRdb to the late 2010s). Context from the whole study: Treated patients were enrolled in an open-label pilot trial of oral tofacitinib at 5 to 10 mg twice daily for moderate-to-severe alopecia areata. RNA was obtained with the PAXgene miRNA kit for fixed scalp, the miRNeasy kit for PBMCs, and the RNeasy kit for mouse skin. Tofacitinib-treated patients had biopsies at baseline and at 4 and 24 weeks of treatment, with a later scalp biopsy in several patients. Tofacitinib was given for 6 to 18 months, followed by 6 months of follow-up off drug to assess delayed response and recurrence. Human TCRbeta sequencing covered scalp tissue and sorted CD4+ and CD8+ peripheral blood T cells from patchy and totalis/universalis alopecia areata patients and healthy controls. Amplification of TCRbeta CDR3 regions was done by immunoSEQ multiplex PCR using 35 Vbeta forward primers and 13 Jbeta reverse primers. For the treated patients, the SALT score, which quantifies what percentage of scalp surface area is affected, served as the measure of disease severity. To study T cell clonal expansion in alopecia areata, the researchers applied high-throughput TCRbeta sequencing to both the C3H/HeJ mouse model and human patients. Clonality in the scalp was compared among normal scalp (n=4), patchy alopecia areata scalp (n=8), and alopecia totalis/universalis scalp (n=8). The investigation overall reported the following: Tofacitinib significantly lowered scalp clonality and the number of expanded CD8+ clones among the top 100 scalp clones. Many expanded lesional clones persisted in scalp and blood during tofacitinib treatment, which may partly explain relapse after stopping treatment. Because the treated cohort was small and had just a single nonresponder, larger studies are needed to establish links between baseline CD8+ expansion and response. Compared with normal scalp, lesional scalp, particularly in alopecia totalis/universalis, had higher clonality and more expanded CD8+ clones, which suggests antigenic drive. Shared TCR sequences between patients were less evident than in mice, which may be partly attributable to HLA diversity in the patient population. Resident alphabeta T cells in normal human skin are also sequenced, complicating scalp TCR repertoire analysis, unlike mouse skin dominated by gammadelta T cells.

As regards this clone: Its cognate antigen has yet to be identified. Qualities for individual bases were not recorded, and no much larger clone is one base off.

The treatment or condition tag for this specimen amounts to: oral pan-JAK inhibitor, 5-10 mg twice daily. Peripheral blood and lesional scalp punch biopsies were obtained from patients with alopecia areata. PBMCs were separated by density centrifugation and stained for CD3, CD4 and CD8, after which CD4+ and CD8+ T cells were sorted on a FACSAria. Libraries came from the immunoSEQ multiplex PCR assay. For TCR sequencing, RNA was extracted from every sample and reverse transcribed into cDNA to serve as template. First-strand cDNA was synthesized using SuperScript III with a 2:1 mix of oligo-dT and random hexamers. A synthetic immune receptor repertoire was used to measure amplification bias, and any remaining bias was corrected computationally. For the original study's pipeline: Raw reads were preprocessed for error removal, and CDR3 was defined according to IMGT conventions as running from the conserved cysteine to phenylalanine. Clonality was calculated as 1 minus Shannon entropy normalized by log2 of the number of productive unique TCRs. CD4 or CD8 identity of scalp clones was inferred by cross-referencing scalp TCRbeta sequences with sorted blood CD4 and CD8 repertoires. The table comes from immuneACCESS by way of TCRdb, which keeps in-frame sequences with V and J called. Part of the clones is missing from these tables; in studies checked, under half for an unresolved V gene and the rest for unknown reasons. V and J calls and clone size are copied from that table; D and trimming were computed from the DNA. For this sample there are about 250,000 clones; around 64% appear just once. 0.9% to 0.95% of the sample is held by the ten biggest clonotypes.

The germline V gene (reference sequence) supplies CDR1 SGHKS and CDR2 YYEKEE. The CDR3 runs 13 residues from the cysteine to the phenylalanine. Left in the record is the CDR3 DNA by itself, 39 bases read in frame from the first base. Trimming at the junction amounts to 2 bases on V and 1 base on J, and the germline ends lie 6 bases apart. The sequence was collected from a human donor with alopecia areata. This specimen consisted of CD4+ T cells sorted from blood, obtained around week 54, from a patient treated with tofacitinib. The receptor chain draws on TRBV5-5 and TRBJ2-5; no D gene call is confident. Read as DNA, the sequence is TGTGCCAGCAGCTTTTCCAGCCAAGAGACCCAGTACTTC. Its translation reads: CASSFSSQETQYF.